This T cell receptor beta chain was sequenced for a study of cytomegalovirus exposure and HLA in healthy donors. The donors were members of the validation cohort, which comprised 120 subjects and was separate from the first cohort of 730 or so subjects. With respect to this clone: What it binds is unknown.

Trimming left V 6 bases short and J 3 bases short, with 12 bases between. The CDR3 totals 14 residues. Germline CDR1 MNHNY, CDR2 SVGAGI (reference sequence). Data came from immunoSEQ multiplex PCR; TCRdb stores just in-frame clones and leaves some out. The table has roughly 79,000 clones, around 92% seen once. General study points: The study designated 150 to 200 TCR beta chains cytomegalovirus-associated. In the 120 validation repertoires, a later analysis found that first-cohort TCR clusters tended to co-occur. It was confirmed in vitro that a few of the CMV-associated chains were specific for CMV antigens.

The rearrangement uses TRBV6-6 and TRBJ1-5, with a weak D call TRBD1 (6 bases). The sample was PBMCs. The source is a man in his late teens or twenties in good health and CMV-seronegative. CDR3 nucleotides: TGTGCCAGCAGACTACAGGGTTTCAATCAGCCCCAGCATTTT. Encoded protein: CASRLQGFNQPQHF.